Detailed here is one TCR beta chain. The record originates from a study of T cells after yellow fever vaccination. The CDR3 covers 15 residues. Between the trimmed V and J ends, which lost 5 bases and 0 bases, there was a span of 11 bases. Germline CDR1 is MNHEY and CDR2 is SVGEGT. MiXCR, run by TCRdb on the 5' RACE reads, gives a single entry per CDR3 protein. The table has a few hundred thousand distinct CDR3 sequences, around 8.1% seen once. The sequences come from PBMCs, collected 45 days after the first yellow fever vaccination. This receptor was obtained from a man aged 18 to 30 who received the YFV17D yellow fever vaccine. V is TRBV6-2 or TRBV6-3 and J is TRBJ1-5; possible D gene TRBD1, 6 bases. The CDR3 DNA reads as TGTGCCAGCAGTCCAGGGGACGTTAGCAATCAGCCCCAGCATTTT. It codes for CASSPGDVSNQPQHF.